The 7 T cell receptor beta chains below all came from one sample that was sequenced in a study of technical replicates of blood from a handful of donors. Profiled with immunoSEQ multiplex PCR; TCRdb holds only in-frame clones, not every one. The sample comprises about 80,000 clones, 80% to 95% of which are singletons, and 0.3% to 0.45% rests with the top ten. The source material was T cells isolated from PBMCs. The receptors come from a human donor in good health.

The CDR3 DNA reads TGCGCCAGCAGCTTGGACAGCTATGGCTACACCTTC. Translating it yields CASSLDSYGYTF. The chain couples TRBV5-1 to TRBJ1-2; unclear D gene. The CDR3 covers 12 residues. V dropped 0 bases and J dropped 4 bases, with 4 bases sitting between them. Germline-derived CDR1 and CDR2 are SGHRS and YFSETQ.

The rearrangement joins TRBV6-5 to TRBJ1-1, with D unresolved. The CDR3 has 16 amino acids. Germline assignment: CDR1 MNHEY and CDR2 SVGAGI. V shed 0 bases and J shed 1 base, with 12 bases lying between them. For the CDR3, the DNA is TGTGCCAGCAGTTACTCGGAGAGAGGTTGGAACACTGAAGCTTTCTTT. This gives the protein CASSYSERGWNTEAFF.

The J gene is TRBJ2-7, the V gene TRBV2; 7 bases align to TRBD2. Looked up from germline, CDR1 is SNHLY and CDR2 is FYNNEI. The V gene end was trimmed by 7 bases and the J gene end by 2 bases; junction bases not matched to a gene: 11. This CDR3 spans 15 amino acids. The DNA for the CDR3 is TGTGCCAGCACCAAACTTACTAGCGATACCTACGAGCAGTACTTC. This encodes CASTKLTSDTYEQYF.

CDR3: CATKPPGGTDTQYF. The CDR3 nucleotides are TGTGCCACCAAACCTCCAGGGGGCACAGATACGCAGTATTTT. The gene calls are TRBV28 and TRBJ2-3; perhaps TRBD1 as D (6 bases). V was cut by 10 bases and J by 1 base, with 15 bases left in between. Germline CDR1 is MDHEN and CDR2 is SYDVKM. This CDR3 spans 14 amino acids.

V gene TRBV5-1 combines with J gene TRBJ2-3, with D uncertain. Trimming pared 0 bases from V and 3 bases from J, leaving 8 bases between. Germline lookup yields CDR1 SGHRS and CDR2 YFSETQ. The CDR3 is made up of 14 amino acids. CDR3 residues: CASSLVQRTDTQYF. DNA for the CDR3: TGCGCCAGCAGCTTGGTACAGAGAACAGATACGCAGTATTTT. Filled out from reference TRBV5-1 and TRBJ2-3, the complete variable domain reads KAGVTQTPRYLIKTRGQQVTLSCSPISGHRSVSWYQQTPGQGLQFLFEYFSETQRNKGNFPGRFSGRQFSNSRSEMNVSTLELGDSALYLCASSLVQRTDTQYFGPGTRLTVL.

This clone was seen more than once but under ten times. V is TRBV25-1 and J is TRBJ2-1; 11 bases align to TRBD2. Germline V gives CDR1 MGHDK, CDR2 SYGVNS. The CDR3 runs 17 residues. The ends lost 3 bases at V and 6 bases at J; junction bases unmatched: 10. CDR3 sequence reads: CASSDPPGTSGSNEQFF. CDR3 coding DNA: TGTGCCAGCAGTGATCCCCCCGGGACTAGCGGCTCCAATGAGCAGTTCTTC.

In DNA, the CDR3 is TGTGCCAGCAGTTTACGACTAATGAACACCGGGGAGCTGTTTTTT. Translated: CASSLRLMNTGELFF. V gene TRBV27 combines with J gene TRBJ2-2; D possibly corresponds to TRBD2 (5 bases). There are 15 residues in the CDR3. The V end was cut by 2 bases, the J end by 1 base, with 8 bases between. In germline, CDR1 is MNHEY, CDR2 SMNVEV (reference sequence).